The 20 T cell receptor beta chains below come from one sample, sequenced in a study of T cell responses to AZD1222 COVID-19 vaccine. The repertoire was sequenced with immunoSEQ multiplex PCR; TCRdb's copy has only in-frame clones and lacks some. The sample carries tens of thousands of clones, roughly nine tenths recorded once. Source: peripheral blood, taken on day 0 of AZD1222 vaccination. Source of these receptors: an adult in good health.

Regarding this clone: Other DNA sequences of this sample code for an identical CDR3. The chain carries TRBV28 and TRBJ2-7, with D tentatively TRBD1 or TRBD2 (6 bases each). The CDR3 spans 12 residues. From germline, CDR1 is MDHEN and CDR2 SYDVKM. The germline V and J ends were trimmed by 5 bases and 7 bases, with 12 bases remaining between them. The CDR3 DNA follows: TGTGCCAGCAGTCTTCAGGGGAGGGAGCAGTACTTC. Its protein is CASSLQGREQYF.

This clone appeared a single time. J is TRBJ2-1 and V is TRBV6-5; TRBD1 might be the D (5 bases). Germline V gene lookup returns CDR1 MNHEY and CDR2 SVGAGI. The CDR3 consists of 16 residues. Trimming left V 2 bases short and J 1 base short, with 12 bases between. For the CDR3, the DNA is TGTGCCAGCAGTTACACATCCGACAGTTCCTACAATGAGCAGTTCTTC. Translation gives CASSYTSDSSYNEQFF.

The rearrangement links TRBV9 to TRBJ2-5; 12 nucleotides line up with TRBD2. CDR1 is SGDLS and CDR2 is YYNGEE in the germline V gene. V was clipped by 3 bases and J by 1 base; unmatched bases: 4. The CDR3 extends over 16 amino acids. The CDR3 loop is CASSARLAGAQETQYF. DNA for the CDR3: TGTGCCAGCAGCGCTCGACTAGCGGGAGCCCAAGAGACCCAGTACTTC.

The chain joins TRBV6-2 or TRBV6-3 to TRBJ2-3, with D possibly matching TRBD1 (5 bases). The V gene lost 2 bases and the J gene lost 4 bases, with 13 bases spanning the gap. CDR1 is MNHEY, CDR2 SVGEGT, per germline. The CDR3 consists of 15 residues. The CDR3 loop reads CASSYRRQGSDTQYF. The CDR3 DNA reads TGTGCCAGCAGTTACAGGCGGCAGGGATCAGATACGCAGTATTTT.

The chain links TRBV28 to TRBJ1-1; no firm D call. Germline CDR1 reads MDHEN; CDR2 reads SYDVKM. Trimming left V 7 bases short and J 7 bases short, with 13 bases between. The CDR3 totals 12 residues. The CDR3 DNA follows: TGTGCCAGCATCACCCGGGGTATTGAAGCTTTCTTT. It yields the protein CASITRGIEAFF.

The genes are TRBV5-1 and TRBJ2-7, with 9 bases matching TRBD1. This CDR3 is 13 amino acids long. The junction had 8 bases not matched to a gene; V was cut back by 7 bases and J by 6 bases. In germline, CDR1 is SGHRS, CDR2 YFSETQ. For the CDR3, the DNA is TGCGCCAGCTCGATGGACAGGGGTGGCGAGCAGTACTTC. It yields the protein CASSMDRGGEQYF.

This clone turned up a few times. The chain joins TRBV7-9 to TRBJ2-2; the D gene is possibly TRBD1 (6 bases). This CDR3 has 15 residues. V was clipped by 5 bases and J by 4 bases, with 14 bases between them. Germline assignment: CDR1 SEHNR and CDR2 FQNEAQ (reference sequence). CDR3 loop: CASSPQARGTGELFF. The CDR3 coding sequence is TGTGCCAGCAGCCCGCAAGCCAGGGGCACCGGGGAGCTGTTTTTT.

The chain is built from TRBV7-2 and TRBJ2-7; TRBD2 matches at 7 bases. CDR1 SGHTA and CDR2 FQGNSA come from the germline V gene. Germline trimming cut 1 base from V and 4 bases from J; bases unmatched to any gene: 7. The CDR3 is 15 amino acids. CDR3 DNA sequence: TGTGCCAGCAGCTTAGGGGCGCAGCGGGATTACGAGCAGTACTTC. Translation gives CASSLGAQRDYEQYF.

The V gene is TRBV27, the J gene TRBJ2-1; 12 nucleotides match TRBD2. The CDR3 is made up of 14 amino acids. Germline V CDR1 and CDR2: MNHEY, SMNVEV (reference sequence). The ends lost 8 bases at V and 5 bases at J; junction bases unmatched: 4. DNA of the CDR3: TGTGCCAGCGGGGGACTAGCGGGCCACAATGAGCAGTTCTTC. Translated, it gives CASGGLAGHNEQFF.

The CDR3 here is CASSPPSDGYGYTF. The CDR3 nucleotides are TGTGCCAGCAGCCCCCCCTCGGACGGGTATGGCTACACCTTC. V gene TRBV28 combines with J gene TRBJ1-2; unclear D gene. This CDR3 is 14 amino acids long. Germline V CDR1 and CDR2: MDHEN, SYDVKM. V lost 6 bases, J lost 5 bases, and 16 bases lay in between.

The rearrangement uses TRBV28 and TRBJ2-7; D possibly corresponds to TRBD2 (6 bases). Per the germline V gene, CDR1 is MDHEN and CDR2 is SYDVKM. Trimming pared 4 bases from V and 7 bases from J, leaving 14 bases between. The CDR3 runs to 13 residues. Here the CDR3 reads CASSSHGRGEQYF. The CDR3 region has the DNA TGTGCCAGCAGTTCCCACGGGAGAGGAGAGCAGTACTTC.

The chain joins TRBV10-1 to TRBJ2-1; 13 nucleotides agree with TRBD2. Germline CDR1 and CDR2: WNHNN and SYGVQD (reference sequence). J gave up 7 bases and V 3 bases, and 3 bases lay outside the gene matches. The CDR3 covers 15 residues. The CDR3 DNA reads as TGCGCCAGCAGTGATGGACTAGCGGGAGTGAATGAGCAGTTCTTC. Protein: CASSDGLAGVNEQFF.

The CDR3 loop reads CASSSPPSPGYNQPQHF. As DNA, the CDR3 is TGTGCCAGCAGTTCCCCTCCTTCCCCCGGTTACAATCAGCCCCAGCATTTT. The chain employs TRBV27 and TRBJ1-5, with D hard to call. The CDR3 sequence is 17 residues long. The germline CDR1 and CDR2 sequences are MNHEY and SMNVEV (reference sequence). Trimming took off 4 bases at V and 3 bases at J, with 19 bases between the two ends.

The rearrangement joins TRBV27 to TRBJ1-2, with D perhaps TRBD1 (6 bases). V was cut by 8 bases and J by 8 bases, with 18 bases left in between. CDR1 MNHEY and CDR2 SMNVEV come from the germline V gene (reference sequence). CDR3 length: 13 amino acids. CDR3: CASGKPGVGGYTF. CDR3 DNA sequence: TGTGCCAGCGGGAAACCAGGGGTTGGCGGCTACACCTTC.

For the CDR3, the DNA is TGTGCCAGTAGTGTCGGGACAGGGGGCACGGAGACCCAGTACTTC. It encodes CASSVGTGGTETQYF. This chain connects TRBV19 to TRBJ2-5, with 12 bases aligning to TRBD1. Germline V gene data show CDR1 as LNHDA and CDR2 as SQIVND (reference sequence). The CDR3 has 15 residues. Unmatched junction bases numbered 6, after V lost 5 bases and J lost 5 bases.

This clone was detected once. The rearrangement joins TRBV7-6 to TRBJ2-2; no definite D call. This CDR3 contains 14 residues. The germline gives CDR1 SGHVS, CDR2 FNYEAQ. V was cut by 5 bases and J by 0 bases, with 7 bases left in between. The CDR3 region has the DNA TGTGCCAGCAGCCCCCTTACGAACACCGGGGAGCTGTTTTTT. This gives the protein CASSPLTNTGELFF.

This clone was found once. J is TRBJ2-5 and V is TRBV3-1 (or the pseudogene TRBV3-2); 13 bases line up with TRBD2. The ends lost 4 bases at V and 4 bases at J; junction bases unmatched: 6. The length of the CDR3 is 16 residues. Germline CDR1 reads LGHDT; CDR2 reads YNNKEL (reference sequence). CDR3 DNA: TGTGCCAGCAGCCTAGGACTAGCGGGAGCCGGAGAGACCCAGTACTTC. Residues: CASSLGLAGAGETQYF.

V usage is TRBV13 and J usage is TRBJ2-1, with TRBD2 matching 10 bases. This CDR3 region has 17 residues. Germline V gene lookup returns CDR1 PRHDT and CDR2 FYEKMQ (reference sequence). The V gene end was trimmed by 5 bases and the J gene end by 0 bases; junction bases not matched to a gene: 7. CDR3 loop: CASSLGLAISSYNEQFF. In DNA form, the CDR3 reads TGTGCCAGCAGCCTGGGACTAGCGATTAGCTCCTACAATGAGCAGTTCTTC.

The chain recombines TRBV28 with TRBJ2-7, with 8 bases aligning to TRBD1. The trim removed 4 bases at V and 6 bases at J, leaving 5 bases unmatched. Germline V lookup: CDR1 MDHEN, CDR2 SYDVKM. The CDR3 extends over 13 amino acids. CDR3 sequence: CASSSTGVGEQYF. CDR3 bases: TGTGCCAGCAGTTCGACAGGGGTCGGCGAGCAGTACTTC.

This clone appeared once. The genes are TRBV7-6 and TRBJ1-5; tentative D call: TRBD1 (6 bases). Trimming cost V 0 bases and J 3 bases, with 15 bases left between them. The CDR3 has 17 residues. Germline assignment: CDR1 SGHVS and CDR2 FNYEAQ. For the CDR3, the DNA is TGTGCCAGCAGCTTAGCCCTGGAGGGGGACAACAATCAGCCCCAGCATTTT. Its protein product is CASSLALEGDNNQPQHF.